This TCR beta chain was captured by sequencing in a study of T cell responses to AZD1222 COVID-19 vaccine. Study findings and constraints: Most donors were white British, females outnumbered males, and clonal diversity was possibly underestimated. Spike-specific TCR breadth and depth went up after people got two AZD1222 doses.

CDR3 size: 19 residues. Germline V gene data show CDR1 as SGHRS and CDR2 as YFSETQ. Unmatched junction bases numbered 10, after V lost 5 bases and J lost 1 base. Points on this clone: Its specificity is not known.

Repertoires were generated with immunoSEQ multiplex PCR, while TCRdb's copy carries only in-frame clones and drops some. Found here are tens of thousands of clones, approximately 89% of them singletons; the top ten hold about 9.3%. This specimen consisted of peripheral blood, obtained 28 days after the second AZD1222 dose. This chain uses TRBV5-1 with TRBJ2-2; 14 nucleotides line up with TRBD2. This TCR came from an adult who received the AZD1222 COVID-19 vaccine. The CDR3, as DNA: TGCGCCAGCAGGCCCCTGAGACTAGCGGGAGGGGAGAACACCGGGGAGCTGTTTTTT. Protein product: CASRPLRLAGGENTGELFF.